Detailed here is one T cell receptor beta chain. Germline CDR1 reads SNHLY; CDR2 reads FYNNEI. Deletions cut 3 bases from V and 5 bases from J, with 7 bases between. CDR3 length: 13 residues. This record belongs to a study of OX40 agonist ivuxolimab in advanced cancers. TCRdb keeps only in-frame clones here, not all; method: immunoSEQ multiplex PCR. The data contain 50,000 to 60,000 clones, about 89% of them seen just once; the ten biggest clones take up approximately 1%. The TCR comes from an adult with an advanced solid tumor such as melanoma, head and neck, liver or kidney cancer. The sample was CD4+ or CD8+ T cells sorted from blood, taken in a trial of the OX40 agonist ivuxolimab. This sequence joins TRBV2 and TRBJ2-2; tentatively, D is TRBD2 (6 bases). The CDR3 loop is CASSERGTGELFF. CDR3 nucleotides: TGTGCCAGCAGTGAGCGGGGAACCGGGGAGCTGTTTTTT.